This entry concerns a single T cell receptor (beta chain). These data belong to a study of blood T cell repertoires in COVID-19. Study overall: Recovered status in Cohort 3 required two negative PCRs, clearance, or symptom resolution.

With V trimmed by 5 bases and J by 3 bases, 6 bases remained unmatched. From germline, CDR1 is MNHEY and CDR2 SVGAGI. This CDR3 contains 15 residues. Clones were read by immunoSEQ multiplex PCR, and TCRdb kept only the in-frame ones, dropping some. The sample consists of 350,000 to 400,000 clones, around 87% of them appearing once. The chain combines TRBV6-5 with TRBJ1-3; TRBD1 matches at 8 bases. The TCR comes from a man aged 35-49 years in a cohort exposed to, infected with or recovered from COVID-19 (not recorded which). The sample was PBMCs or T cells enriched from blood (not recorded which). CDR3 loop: CASSKPGTGGNTIYF. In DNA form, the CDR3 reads TGTGCCAGCAGTAAGCCCGGGACAGGTGGAAACACCATATATTTT.